In its sample, the clone carrying this T cell receptor (beta chain) was seen a few times. This specimen belongs to a study of response to subunit inactivated influenza vaccine. TCRdb reanalysed the RT-PCR reads using MiXCR and keeps one entry per CDR3 protein. The repertoire includes about 540,000 distinct CDR3 sequences, around 25% of them detected once, and approximately 2.9% sits in the top ten. The germline CDR1 and CDR2 sequences are SGHRS and YFSETQ. Trimming removed 3 bases at V and 6 bases at J, with 13 bases between. This CDR3 has 14 amino acids. The data were also submitted as part of a second study, on T cells expressing NK-cell markers. From that paper: cDNA encoding TCR beta was synthesized via 5'RACE template switching incorporating UMIs. NKG2C+ dominant clonotype frequencies in more than 5 donors were about 1.0-7.5% of CD8+ T cells.

The sequences come from CD4+ T cells sorted from PBMCs, collected 12 days after vaccination. This receptor was identified in a man aged 45-65 years who received an inactivated influenza vaccine. The chain joins TRBV5-1 to TRBJ1-5, with D possibly TRBD1 on 5 matching bases. CDR3 bases: TGCGCCAGCAGCTCCGTAGGAGGGGCTCAGCCCCAGCATTTT. This codes for CASSSVGGAQPQHF.